The 17 T cell receptor beta chains listed next were all sequenced from one sample in a study of cytotoxic CD8 clonotypes in ibrutinib-treated CLL. The assay was immunoSEQ multiplex PCR, and TCRdb's table has in-frame clones only and misses some. The sample consists of about 68,000 clones, 80% of them appearing once. This specimen was PBMCs, taken at disease progression, from a patient treated with ibrutinib. The origin of the receptors is a human donor with chronic lymphocytic leukemia.

This clone was observed a few times. As DNA, the CDR3 is TGTGCCGAGGCGGTGGGGGAGACCCAGTACTTC. It specifies CAEAVGETQYF. V usage is TRBV2 and J usage is TRBJ2-5; D gene ambiguous. This CDR3 comprises 11 residues. Germline assignment: CDR1 SNHLY and CDR2 FYNNEI. The ends were cut back, 11 bases at V and 5 bases at J, with 12 bases in the middle.

This chain uses TRBV18 with TRBJ2-7; D gene unclear. With 3 bases removed from V and 1 base from J, the gap between germline ends came to 10 bases. This CDR3 region has 14 residues. CDR1 is KGHSH, CDR2 LQKENI, per germline. The CDR3 sequence: CASSPHPGSYEQYF. The CDR3, as DNA: TGTGCCAGCTCACCCCACCCCGGGTCCTACGAGCAGTACTTC.

The chain uses TRBV5-1 and TRBJ1-5, with a possible D match to TRBD1 (6 bases). The V and J ends lost 0 bases and 5 bases respectively, with 12 bases between them. This CDR3 region has 15 residues. CDR1 and CDR2 from the germline V gene are SGHRS and YFSETQ. In nucleotides, the CDR3 is TGCGCCAGCAGCTTGGAACAGGGTCAAGATCAGCCCCAGCATTTT. As protein: CASSLEQGQDQPQHF.

The genes are TRBV5-1 and TRBJ2-5; D is undetermined. CDR1 and CDR2 (germline): SGHRS, YFSETQ. The V and J ends lost 9 bases and 0 bases respectively, with 12 bases between them. The CDR3 is 13 amino acids. Here the CDR3 DNA reads TGCGCCACCCCCTTGAAGTACCAAGAGACCCAGTACTTC. Translating it yields CATPLKYQETQYF. Based on the CDR3 plus reference TRBV5-1 and TRBJ2-5, the full variable domain is KAGVTQTPRYLIKTRGQQVTLSCSPISGHRSVSWYQQTPGQGLQFLFEYFSETQRNKGNFPGRFSGRQFSNSRSEMNVSTLELGDSALYLCATPLKYQETQYFGPGTRLLVL.

This rearrangement joins TRBV15 to TRBJ2-7, with D possibly TRBD1 on 5 matching bases. This CDR3 comprises 15 residues. Trimming left V 5 bases short and J 4 bases short, with 18 bases between. Germline V lookup: CDR1 LNHNV, CDR2 YYDKDF (reference sequence). CDR3 coding DNA: TGTGCCACCAGCGACACCGCAGGGAAACAATACGAGCAGTACTTC. Its translation: CATSDTAGKQYEQYF.

V is TRBV28 and J is TRBJ1-2; tentatively, D is TRBD1 (5 bases). The germline CDR1 and CDR2 sequences are MDHEN and SYDVKM. CDR3 length equals 13 residues. The V end lost 7 bases, the J end lost 2 bases, and 11 bases lay between the germline ends. The CDR3 sequence: CASNLRVNYGYTF. CDR3 in DNA: TGTGCCAGCAACCTCAGGGTAAACTATGGCTACACCTTC.

V usage is TRBV18 and J usage is TRBJ2-3, with TRBD2 as a possible D gene (6 bases). Germline values: CDR1 KGHSH, CDR2 LQKENI. V was trimmed by 3 bases and J by 5 bases, leaving 6 bases between them. The CDR3 covers 12 residues. Written as DNA, the CDR3 is TGTGCCAGCTCACCGCGGGAAGATACGCAGTATTTT. Amino acids: CASSPREDTQYF.

The table lists this clone with a count of one. The V gene is TRBV5-1, the J gene TRBJ2-1; D call uncertain. The CDR3 has 14 amino acids. Trimming stripped 4 bases from V and 9 bases from J, with 17 bases between. Germline assignment: CDR1 SGHRS and CDR2 YFSETQ. The CDR3 is CASSGQVGNVEQFF. CDR3 in DNA: TGCGCCAGCAGCGGGCAGGTCGGTAACGTTGAGCAGTTCTTC.

The rearrangement joins TRBV7-8 to TRBJ1-4, with 7 nucleotides matching TRBD1. The germline V gene encodes CDR1 SGHVS and CDR2 FQNEAQ. V lost 1 base to trimming and J lost 10 bases; unmatched junction nucleotides: 9. The CDR3 sequence is 15 residues long. The CDR3, as DNA: TGTGCCAGCAGCTTAGTGGGACAGTCGTTAGGAAAACTGTTTTTT. Encoded protein: CASSLVGQSLGKLFF.

Relative to its sample, this clone is medium-sized. CDR3 nucleotide sequence: TGTGCCAGCAGCTTTGGATCGAGGGGAGGGCGCACTGAAGCTTTCTTT. This sequence encodes CASSFGSRGGRTEAFF. The gene calls are TRBV5-4 and TRBJ1-1, with D perhaps matching TRBD1 (5 bases). The CDR3 contains 16 residues. Deletions cut 2 bases from V and 4 bases from J, with 18 bases between. Germline V gene data show CDR1 as SGHNT and CDR2 as YYREEE (reference sequence).

V gene TRBV11-2 combines with J gene TRBJ1-2, with TRBD1 identical over 8 bases. Germline V gene data show CDR1 as SGHAT and CDR2 as FQNNGV. This CDR3 spans 13 amino acids. V was pared by 5 bases and J by 8 bases, with 7 bases of the junction left unmatched. The CDR3 is CASSLRTGRGYTF. DNA for the CDR3: TGTGCCAGCAGCCTCAGGACAGGGCGCGGCTACACCTTC.

The chain carries TRBV7-3 and TRBJ2-1, with D perhaps TRBD2 (6 bases). In germline, CDR1 is SGHTA, CDR2 FQGTGA. V lost 1 base, J lost 12 bases, and 16 bases lay in between. This CDR3 comprises 14 residues. For the CDR3, the DNA is TGTGCCAGCAGCTTAAGCTCCGGATCCGGGGGGCAGTTCTTC. It codes for CASSLSSGSGGQFF.

This chain joins TRBV7-9 and TRBJ1-2, with D perhaps matching TRBD1 (6 bases). The CDR3 has 12 residues. Looked up from germline, CDR1 is SEHNR and CDR2 is FQNEAQ (reference sequence). Deletions cut 5 bases from V and 5 bases from J, with 9 bases between. The CDR3 nucleotides are TGTGCCAGCAGCCCGACAGGATATGGCTACACCTTC. It translates to CASSPTGYGYTF.

The chain recombines TRBV6-5 with TRBJ2-3; no clear D gene. Deletions cut 0 bases from V and 4 bases from J, with 11 bases between. In germline, CDR1 is MNHEY, CDR2 SVGAGI. This CDR3 has 15 amino acids. The CDR3 region is CASSYSLQLADTQYF. The CDR3 bases are TGTGCCAGCAGTTACTCTCTACAGCTAGCAGATACGCAGTATTTT.

The rearrangement uses TRBV7-2 and TRBJ2-5, with TRBD2 matching 12 bases. V trimming: 5 bases; J trimming: 4 bases; junction bases outside the gene matches: 5. CDR1 SGHTA and CDR2 FQGNSA come from the germline V gene. The CDR3 totals 15 residues. This chain's CDR3 is CASSQTSGRRETQYF. The CDR3 bases are TGTGCCAGCAGCCAAACTAGCGGGAGGCGAGAGACCCAGTACTTC. The full variable domain, in which reference TRBV7-2 and TRBJ2-5 provide the parts outside the CDR3, is GAGVSQSPSNKVTEKGKDVELRCDPISGHTALYWYRQSLGQGLEFLIYFQGNSAPDKSGLPSDRFSAERTGGSVSTLTIQRTQQEDSAVYLCASSQTSGRRETQYFGPGTRLLVL.

This clone has only one observation. The genes are TRBV20-1 and TRBJ2-5; TRBD2 aligns across 7 bases. This CDR3 region has 11 residues. V dropped 6 bases and J dropped 4; count of bases not matched to a gene: 2. Germline CDR1 reads DFQATT; CDR2 reads SNEGSKA (reference sequence). CDR3 sequence: CSAIAGETQYF. The CDR3 bases are TGCAGTGCCATAGCGGGAGAGACCCAGTACTTC.

This sequence joins TRBV2 and TRBJ2-7; D is ambiguous. The CDR3 runs to 12 residues. CDR1 SNHLY and CDR2 FYNNEI come from the germline V gene. V was pared by 3 bases and J by 7 bases, with 10 bases between. CDR3 sequence reads: CASSDVLREQYF. The DNA for the CDR3 is TGTGCCAGCAGTGATGTACTTCGGGAGCAGTACTTC.